Presented here are 28 T cell receptor beta chains from one specimen sequenced in a study of blood T cell repertoires in COVID-19. The protocol was immunoSEQ multiplex PCR, while the TCRdb copy is restricted to in-frame clones and leaves out a portion. The top ten hold over 10% of the sample, which has some 96,000 clones, 83% seen once. Sequenced sample: peripheral blood. Source of these receptors: a human donor in a cohort sampled during active COVID-19.

V gene TRBV18 combines with J gene TRBJ2-1, with 8 nucleotides matching TRBD2. Germline CDR1 reads KGHSH; CDR2 reads LQKENI. J was trimmed by 6 bases and V by 0 bases; bases with no gene match: 7. CDR3 size: 16 residues. The CDR3 here is CASSPPDVGTSNEQFF. In DNA form, the CDR3 reads TGTGCCAGCTCACCACCTGACGTTGGGACTAGCAATGAGCAGTTCTTC.

The V gene is TRBV28, the J gene TRBJ2-7; TRBD1 agrees at 8 bases. Germline loops: CDR1 MDHEN, CDR2 SYDVKM. The CDR3 extends over 15 amino acids. With V trimmed by 3 bases and J by 6 bases, 10 bases remained unmatched. CDR3 in DNA: TGTGCCAGCAGTTTTACCAGGGGGCAAATCGGCGAGCAGTACTTC. It encodes CASSFTRGQIGEQYF.

This clone showed up just a few times. The chain combines TRBV3-1 (or the pseudogene TRBV3-2) with TRBJ1-2; D is unclear. The CDR3 sequence is 14 residues long. V was clipped by 2 bases and J by 7 bases, with 14 bases between them. Germline values: CDR1 LGHDT, CDR2 YNNKEL (reference sequence). CDR3 protein: CASSQMEGAGGYTF. The CDR3 bases are TGTGCCAGCAGCCAAATGGAGGGCGCGGGTGGCTACACCTTC.

The rearrangement uses TRBV10-1 and TRBJ2-3; 10 bases agree with TRBD2. The germline V gene encodes CDR1 WNHNN and CDR2 SYGVQD (reference sequence). J lost 2 bases, V lost 5 bases, and 4 bases had no gene match. CDR3 length equals 15 residues. DNA of the CDR3: TGCGCCAGCAGTCCACTAGCGGGACACACAGATACGCAGTATTTT. Protein product: CASSPLAGHTDTQYF.

The rearrangement links TRBV28 to TRBJ2-2, with TRBD1 matching over 7 bases. From germline, CDR1 is MDHEN and CDR2 SYDVKM. Losses at the gene ends were 8 bases for V and 1 base for J; bases not matched to a gene: 4. The CDR3 is 14 amino acids. Here the CDR3 reads CASYRGENTGELFF. The CDR3 DNA reads TGTGCCAGCTACAGGGGAGAGAACACCGGGGAGCTGTTTTTT.

The chain uses TRBV6-5 and TRBJ2-4; 7 bases are a match to TRBD2. Germline V gene lookup returns CDR1 MNHEY and CDR2 SVGAGI. This CDR3 has 14 amino acids. V shed 0 bases, J shed 11 bases, and the junction held 7 bases outside the gene matches. This CDR3 is CASSYSGGGEVQYF. Here the CDR3 DNA reads TGTGCCAGCAGTTACTCGGGGGGGGGAGAGGTTCAGTACTTC.

This chain links TRBV30 with TRBJ2-5; maybe TRBD1 (5 bases). Germline-derived CDR1 and CDR2 are GTSNPN and SVGIG (reference sequence). V was cut by 5 bases and J by 2 bases, with 18 bases left in between. This CDR3 is built from 15 residues. The chain's CDR3 is CAWEDLGQPQETQYF. The CDR3 coding sequence is TGTGCCTGGGAGGACCTGGGGCAGCCTCAAGAGACCCAGTACTTC. Drawing the rest from reference TRBV30 and TRBJ2-5, the complete variable domain is SQTIHQWPATLVQPVGSPLSLECTVEGTSNPNLYWYRQAAGRGLQLLFYSVGIGQISSEVPQNLSASRPQDRQFILSSKKLLLSDSGFYLCAWEDLGQPQETQYFGPGTRLLVL.

The chain recombines TRBV9 with TRBJ2-1, with D perhaps TRBD1 (6 bases). Deletions cut 4 bases from V and 2 bases from J, with 13 bases between. Germline V gene sequence: CDR1 SGDLS, CDR2 YYNGEE. The CDR3 has 15 residues. The CDR3: CASSSLGQTYNEQFF. CDR3 in DNA: TGTGCCAGCAGCTCCCTTGGACAGACCTACAATGAGCAGTTCTTC.

The chain recombines TRBV19 with TRBJ2-1, with a possible D match to TRBD1 (6 bases). Germline V gene sequence: CDR1 LNHDA, CDR2 SQIVND (reference sequence). Trimming took off 6 bases at V and 4 bases at J, with 22 bases between the two ends. The CDR3 loop spans 17 amino acids. The chain's CDR3 is CASSHLPGQRGYNEQFF. The CDR3 nucleotides are TGTGCCAGTAGCCATCTCCCGGGACAACGAGGTTACAATGAGCAGTTCTTC.

This clone was detected only a few times. The gene calls are TRBV4-2 and TRBJ2-7, with 11 bases that match TRBD2. V shed 4 bases and J 3 bases; nucleotides not matched to a gene: 5. There are 15 residues in the CDR3. Germline lookup yields CDR1 LGHNA and CDR2 YNFKEQ. CDR3 sequence reads: CASSLLAGGDYEQYF. Written as DNA, the CDR3 is TGTGCCAGCAGCCTGTTAGCGGGGGGGGACTACGAGCAGTACTTC.

This clone is categorized as medium-sized. This chain connects TRBV7-8 to TRBJ2-7; maybe TRBD2 (7 bases). Germline-derived CDR1 and CDR2 are SGHVS and FQNEAQ. CDR3 size: 14 residues. Trimming removed 5 bases from V and 2 bases from J, with 13 bases in between. CDR3 DNA sequence: TGTGCCAGCAGCGTCGGGGGGCCGACCTACGAGCAGTACTTC. Protein product: CASSVGGPTYEQYF.

V gene TRBV6-5 combines with J gene TRBJ2-2; D may be TRBD1 (5 bases). This CDR3 spans 14 amino acids. V lost 7 bases and J 3 bases, leaving 12 bases between the germline ends. Germline values: CDR1 MNHEY, CDR2 SVGAGI. The CDR3 nucleotides read TGTGCCAGCACGGCAGGGTTTGACACCGGGGAGCTGTTTTTT. Its protein is CASTAGFDTGELFF.

The rearrangement uses TRBV5-1 and TRBJ1-2; 9 nucleotides align to TRBD1. The CDR3 totals 14 residues. The V gene's germline CDR1 is SGHRS and CDR2 YFSETQ. The V gene end was trimmed by 4 bases and the J gene end by 4 bases; junction bases not matched to a gene: 5. The CDR3 protein is CASSGTGGSYGYTF. DNA of the CDR3: TGCGCCAGCAGCGGAACAGGGGGCTCCTATGGCTACACCTTC.

In this sample, this clone turned up a few times. The V call is TRBV2, the J call TRBJ2-5; 7 positions match TRBD2. The germline gives CDR1 SNHLY, CDR2 FYNNEI. The CDR3 is made up of 13 amino acids. Trimming removed 6 bases from V and 1 base from J; junction bases left unmatched: 2. The CDR3 DNA reads as TGTGCCAGCAGGCGGACTAGCCAAGAGACCCAGTACTTC. Protein product: CASRRTSQETQYF.

The rearrangement uses TRBV2 and TRBJ1-5, with D tentatively TRBD1 (5 bases). Germline V lookup: CDR1 SNHLY, CDR2 FYNNEI. V gave up 4 bases and J gave up 4 bases, with 11 bases separating them. CDR3 size: 14 residues. The CDR3 protein is CASSGQTENQPQHF. Written as DNA, the CDR3 is TGTGCCAGCAGTGGACAGACCGAAAATCAGCCCCAGCATTTT.

The genes are TRBV2 and TRBJ2-1, with 7 bases matching TRBD2. In germline, CDR1 is SNHLY, CDR2 FYNNEI. Trimming at V came to 2 bases and at J to 7 bases, leaving 11 bases not matched to a gene. There are 16 residues in the CDR3. Here the CDR3 reads CASSENFAGERNEQFF. The CDR3 bases are TGTGCCAGCAGTGAAAATTTCGCGGGAGAGAGGAATGAGCAGTTCTTC.

The chain couples TRBV12-5 to TRBJ2-3; 8 bases line up with TRBD2. The CDR3 spans 19 residues. The V segment lost 6 bases and the J segment 3 bases; nucleotides outside the gene matches: 20. Germline CDR1 LGHNT, CDR2 FRNRAP. The CDR3 DNA reads TGTGCTAGTGGATCGGCGGGGGGAAGTGTATTAGAGAGAACAGATACGCAGTATTTT. Translation gives CASGSAGGSVLERTDTQYF. The full variable domain, with the rest looked up from reference TRBV12-5 and TRBJ2-3, is DARVTQTPRHKVTEMGQEVTMRCQPILGHNTVFWYRQTMMQGLELLAYFRNRAPLDDSGMPKDRFSAEMPDATLATLKIQPSEPRDSAVYFCASGSAGGSVLERTDTQYFGPGTRLTVL.

V usage is TRBV2 and J usage is TRBJ2-3; 8 bases agree with TRBD2. CDR3 length: 16 amino acids. The V segment lost 7 bases and the J segment 5 bases; nucleotides outside the gene matches: 14. Germline loops: CDR1 SNHLY, CDR2 FYNNEI. The CDR3 DNA sequence: TGTGCCAGCAACGAGCGCCCCGGGGGGGCCGGAGATACGCAGTATTTT. It yields the protein CASNERPGGAGDTQYF.

The sample holds one count of this clone. This sample includes further DNA sequences coding for the same CDR3. V is TRBV28 and J is TRBJ1-5; D unclear. Germline V gene lookup returns CDR1 MDHEN and CDR2 SYDVKM. Trimming took 3 bases from V and 4 from J, leaving 13 bases between them. This CDR3 spans 15 amino acids. CDR3 coding DNA: TGTGCCAGCAGTTTTGGCGGGGTAGGGAATCAGCCCCAGCATTTT. Translating gives CASSFGGVGNQPQHF.

This clone was counted a few times. The chain combines TRBV29-1 with TRBJ2-3; 9 bases match TRBD2. The germline V gene encodes CDR1 SQVTM and CDR2 ANQGSEA. The CDR3 length is 12 residues. The ends lost 7 bases at V and 6 bases at J; junction bases unmatched: 5. The CDR3 coding sequence is TGCAGCGCGGGACTAGCCTTTGATACGCAGTATTTT. It encodes CSAGLAFDTQYF.

The CDR3 DNA reads TGTGCCAGCAGCCGGCGGACAGGGGGCCTCACAGATACGCAGTATTTT. This encodes CASSRRTGGLTDTQYF. V is TRBV7-2 and J is TRBJ2-3, with TRBD1 matching over 11 bases. CDR3 length equals 16 residues. Germline lookup yields CDR1 SGHTA and CDR2 FQGNSA. J lost 2 bases, V lost 5 bases, and 6 bases had no gene match.

The rearrangement joins TRBV11-2 to TRBJ2-7; TRBD1 matches 9 bases. V lost 1 base, J lost 4 bases, and 8 bases stayed unmatched. The CDR3 length is 16 residues. Germline values: CDR1 SGHAT, CDR2 FQNNGV. The CDR3: CASSLVAGTGSYEQYF. Here the CDR3 DNA reads TGTGCCAGCAGCTTAGTGGCCGGGACAGGGTCTTACGAGCAGTACTTC.

This clone was recorded a few times. This sequence joins TRBV6-6 and TRBJ1-3; 9 nucleotides match TRBD1. Germline CDR1 MNHNY, CDR2 SVGAGI (reference sequence). The junction had 5 bases not matched to a gene; V was cut back by 5 bases and J by 0 bases. This CDR3 has 16 amino acids. CDR3 loop: CASSNGQGSSGNTIYF. CDR3 in DNA: TGTGCCAGCAGTAATGGACAGGGGTCCTCTGGAAACACCATATATTTT.

The chain employs TRBV6-5 and TRBJ1-5, with 7 bases matching TRBD1. Germline CDR1 MNHEY, CDR2 SVGAGI. CDR3 size: 15 residues. Unmatched junction bases numbered 12, after V lost 7 bases and J lost 6 bases. CDR3 nucleotides: TGTGCCAGCAAGGGAGGAGGGGGCGCGGGTCAGCCCCAGCATTTT. It translates to CASKGGGGAGQPQHF.

This chain uses TRBV28 with TRBJ1-5; maybe TRBD1 (5 bases). Between the trimmed V and J ends, which lost 6 bases and 4 bases, there was a span of 19 bases. The CDR3 sequence is 16 residues long. Germline CDR1 reads MDHEN; CDR2 reads SYDVKM. The CDR3 DNA follows: TGTGCCAGCAGCCTCGGGACTGGGGTTCGGAATCAGCCCCAGCATTTT. Translation: CASSLGTGVRNQPQHF.

This chain connects TRBV20-1 to TRBJ2-7; D might be TRBD1 (6 bases). The CDR3 has 13 residues. The V and J ends lost 3 bases and 2 bases respectively, with 11 bases between them. Per germline, CDR1 DFQATT and CDR2 SNEGSKA (reference sequence). CDR3 DNA sequence: TGCAGTGCTAGTAGGGGGAGTGCCTACGAGCAGTACTTC. This sequence encodes CSASRGSAYEQYF.

This chain uses TRBV5-6 with TRBJ1-1; D gene unclear. The germline gives CDR1 SGHDT, CDR2 YYEEEE. Deletions cut 1 base from V and 5 bases from J, with 6 bases between. CDR3 length equals 12 residues. DNA of the CDR3: TGTGCCAGCAGCTTGACAATGACTGAAGCTTTCTTT. Translated: CASSLTMTEAFF.

The chain employs TRBV18 and TRBJ2-7; TRBD2 agrees at 7 bases. The ends lost 5 bases at V and 3 bases at J; junction bases unmatched: 10. The germline CDR1 and CDR2 sequences are KGHSH and LQKENI. CDR3 size: 15 residues. As DNA, the CDR3 is TGTGCCAGCTCATCGGGTCTAGCGGAGGTCTACGAGCAGTACTTC. Translated: CASSSGLAEVYEQYF.